What follows is one T cell receptor beta chain and its context. The target of this receptor is not known. No much larger clone exists at a distance of one base, and base qualities are not known. The CDR3 regions of human TCRbeta chains were analyzed by immunosequencing. The original pipeline was this. TCRs in the repertoires were compared against a reference library of SARS-CoV-2-specific TCRs that had been generated with the MIRA antigen-specificity platform. Breadth was defined as the fraction of unique TCRs that were SARS-CoV-2-associated. Depth was defined as the fraction of total T cells that were SARS-CoV-2-associated. Using the MIRA data, every spike-specific TCR was mapped to the spike region that the TCR reacted to and assigned to either a CD4 or a CD8 class. Log10-transformed breadth and depth values were compared by one-way ANOVA with Sidak's multiple comparisons tests. This is the immuneACCESS table as TCRdb keeps it, with only in-frame sequences that have V and J called. A part of the clones is gone; compared with another copy, unresolved V genes explain less than half, and the rest is unexplained. That table gives V, J and clone size, and the DNA gave D and trimming. The sample includes some 92,000 clones, with approximately 90% observed a single time. Around 3% of the sample rests with the top ten.

According to the study, the label for this sample's time point signals: baseline before first vaccination. Vaccinee samples came from UK trials COV001 and COV002, including a single-blind randomized controlled phase 2/3 trial of AZD1222 (ChAdOx1 nCoV-19) in healthy adults. Trial participant PBMC samples were collected at day 0 and day 28 after the second dose for TCRbeta chain sequencing. This sample is drawn from a study of T cell responses to AZD1222 COVID-19 vaccine (dated by TCRdb to the early 2020s). With regard to the full study: AZD1222 recipients whose second dose came at about 4 weeks and those whose second dose came at about 12 weeks were combined into one group, since spike-specific TCR depth and breadth did not differ between the two schedules. Trial participants were enrolled by age into subgroups of 18-55, 56-69 and 70-plus years, and around 140, 26 and 57 TCR-sequenced participants, respectively, were included in these subgroups. A total of just over 230 trial participants underwent TCR sequencing, of whom 207 received two doses of AZD1222 and 26 received two doses of the MenACWY control vaccine.

CDR1 and CDR2 are read off the germline V gene as SGHDN and FVKESK. At the junction V is shortened by 3 bases and J by 2 bases, with 10 bases in between. The CDR3 covers 14 residues, taking in both the cysteine and the phenylalanine. The only DNA kept is the CDR3, 42 bases in frame from the first base. Study-level results and caveats: Most participants were white British and females outnumbered males, and the authors suggested that clonal diversity may have been underestimated. Because no samples from the day 14 peak response were available, repertoires could be characterized only after the peak T cell response. Vaccine-associated CD4 TCRs spanned the whole spike protein, with dominant responses in regions 160-218 and 743-854. After two AZD1222 doses, both the breadth and the depth of spike-specific TCRs were significantly higher than at day 0 and than in MenACWY recipients. Conclusions about previously exposed vaccinees are limited because only six or seven AZD1222 recipients were SARS-CoV-2 seropositive at baseline. Reportedly, almost half of the unique spike-specific TCRs recognized epitopes lying outside the regions that are mutated in the B.1.351 and B.1.1.7 variants. In the small 56-69-year group, the increase in depth fell short of significance, most likely because of low power.

The input for sequencing was peripheral blood, taken on day 0 of AZD1222 vaccination. This TCR derives from an adult in good health. The V gene is TRBV14 and the J gene is TRBJ1-2; the D gene is perhaps TRBD1, on 6 matching bases. In nucleotides, the sequence is TGTGCCAGCAGCCAGAATACAGGGAACTATGGCTACACCTTC. It codes for CASSQNTGNYGYTF.